This is a list of T cell receptor beta chains from one sample in a study of Ad26.COV2.S vaccination and SARS-CoV-2 variants. The assay was immunoSEQ multiplex PCR, and TCRdb's table has in-frame clones only and misses some. Of hundreds of thousands of clones detected, 89% appear once; the ten largest clones hold roughly 1.5%. This material consisted of peripheral blood, taken in a trial of Ad26.COV2.S vaccine versus placebo. These receptors all stem from a person between 18 and 65 years old who received the Ad26.COV2.S COVID-19 vaccine or a placebo. Both conserved end residues are part of each CDR3. Each record gives: J gene, V gene, clone size, D gene, CDR3 protein, CDR3 DNA. A D gene is named only where the DNA matches it firmly. Clone size is shown for a subset of rows, as once, few, many or a class of expanded clone.

j_call: TRBJ1-4
v_call: TRBV12-3/TRBV12-4
clone_size: NA
d_call: NA
cdr3_aa: CASSFNGPLGF
cdr3_nt: TGTGCCAGCAGCTTTAACGGCCCTTTGGGGTTT

j_call: TRBJ1-2
v_call: TRBV5-1
clone_size: NA
d_call: NA
cdr3_aa: CASSLDLGLVYGYTF
cdr3_nt: TGCGCCAGCAGCTTGGATCTAGGGTTAGTCTATGGCTACACCTTC

j_call: TRBJ1-2
v_call: TRBV29-1
clone_size: NA
d_call: NA
cdr3_aa: CSVISWGAYNYGYTF
cdr3_nt: TGCAGCGTGATTAGTTGGGGGGCGTATAACTATGGCTACACCTTC

j_call: TRBJ1-1
v_call: TRBV12-3/TRBV12-4
clone_size: NA
d_call: NA
cdr3_aa: CASSLRNTEAFF
cdr3_nt: TGTGCCAGCAGTTTAAGAAACACTGAAGCTTTCTTT

j_call: TRBJ1-6
v_call: TRBV30
clone_size: NA
d_call: TRBD1
cdr3_aa: CAWRDRGSYNSPLHF
cdr3_nt: TGTGCCTGGAGGGACAGGGGGTCCTATAATTCACCCCTCCACTTT

j_call: TRBJ2-7
v_call: TRBV29-1
clone_size: once
d_call: TRBD2
cdr3_aa: CSVGGTSGLREQYF
cdr3_nt: TGCAGCGTTGGGGGGACTAGCGGGCTTCGGGAGCAGTACTTC

j_call: TRBJ1-1
v_call: TRBV12-3/TRBV12-4
clone_size: once
d_call: NA
cdr3_aa: CASSLCLNTEAFF
cdr3_nt: TGTGCCAGCAGTTTATGTCTGAACACTGAAGCTTTCTTT

j_call: TRBJ1-3
v_call: TRBV19
clone_size: NA
d_call: NA
cdr3_aa: CASSSEGTSGNTIYF
cdr3_nt: TGTGCCAGTAGTTCGGAGGGCACCTCTGGAAACACCATATATTTT

j_call: TRBJ2-7
v_call: TRBV24-1
clone_size: NA
d_call: NA
cdr3_aa: CATSQTGSSYEQYF
cdr3_nt: TGTGCCACCAGCCAAACAGGGAGCTCCTACGAGCAGTACTTC

j_call: TRBJ2-7
v_call: TRBV18
clone_size: NA
d_call: TRBD1
cdr3_aa: CASSPPGQPTYEQYF
cdr3_nt: TGTGCCAGCTCACCACCGGGACAGCCGACCTACGAGCAGTACTTC

j_call: TRBJ2-3
v_call: TRBV19
clone_size: NA
d_call: NA
cdr3_aa: CASSTSGQITDTQYF
cdr3_nt: TGTGCCAGTAGTACCTCGGGGCAGATCACAGATACGCAGTATTTT

j_call: TRBJ2-5
v_call: TRBV21-1
clone_size: NA
d_call: NA
cdr3_aa: CASSKAPGFKTQYF
cdr3_nt: TGTGCCAGCAGCAAAGCGCCCGGGTTTAAGACCCAGTACTTC

j_call: TRBJ2-1
v_call: TRBV24-1
clone_size: NA
d_call: TRBD1
cdr3_aa: CATSDSRDRGGRDEQFF
cdr3_nt: TGTGCCACCAGTGATTCCCGGGACAGGGGTGGTAGAGATGAGCAGTTCTTC

j_call: TRBJ1-1
v_call: TRBV6-2/TRBV6-3
clone_size: NA
d_call: NA
cdr3_aa: CASSHPGGTEAFF
cdr3_nt: TGTGCCAGCAGCCATCCGGGAGGGACTGAAGCTTTCTTT

j_call: TRBJ1-2
v_call: TRBV15
clone_size: NA
d_call: TRBD1
cdr3_aa: CATSSRDSTYGYTF
cdr3_nt: TGTGCCACCAGCTCCCGGGACAGTACCTATGGCTACACCTTC

j_call: TRBJ2-7
v_call: TRBV25-1
clone_size: NA
d_call: TRBD1
cdr3_aa: CASSEWGQSWEQYF
cdr3_nt: TGTGCCAGCAGTGAATGGGGACAGTCCTGGGAGCAGTACTTC

j_call: TRBJ1-6
v_call: TRBV6-5
clone_size: few
d_call: NA
cdr3_aa: CASSYSNESPLHF
cdr3_nt: TGTGCCAGCAGTTACTCTAACGAGTCACCCCTCCACTTT

j_call: TRBJ1-5
v_call: TRBV23-1
clone_size: NA
d_call: NA
cdr3_aa: CASPPEGYGQPQHF
cdr3_nt: TGCGCCAGCCCACCCGAGGGGTACGGCCAGCCCCAGCATTTT

j_call: TRBJ2-7
v_call: TRBV27
clone_size: NA
d_call: NA
cdr3_aa: CASSFYLGGTYEQYF
cdr3_nt: TGTGCCAGCAGTTTTTATTTGGGTGGAACCTACGAGCAGTACTTC

j_call: TRBJ2-2
v_call: TRBV2
clone_size: once
d_call: TRBD2
cdr3_aa: CASSESGGRYTGELFF
cdr3_nt: TGTGCCAGCAGTGAAAGCGGGGGGCGGTACACCGGGGAGCTGTTTTTT

j_call: TRBJ2-2
v_call: TRBV11-2
clone_size: once
d_call: NA
cdr3_aa: CASSFLATTGELFF
cdr3_nt: TGTGCCAGCAGCTTCCTAGCTACCACCGGGGAGCTGTTTTTT

j_call: TRBJ1-5
v_call: TRBV7-9
clone_size: NA
d_call: TRBD1
cdr3_aa: CASSLDGRDRGQPQHF
cdr3_nt: TGTGCCAGCAGCTTAGACGGGCGGGACAGGGGTCAGCCCCAGCATTTT

j_call: TRBJ1-6
v_call: TRBV6-2/TRBV6-3
clone_size: once
d_call: TRBD1
cdr3_aa: CASSWDRQNSPLHF
cdr3_nt: TGTGCCAGCAGTTGGGACAGGCAAAATTCACCCCTCCACTTT

j_call: TRBJ1-6
v_call: TRBV19
clone_size: NA
d_call: NA
cdr3_aa: CASREEGMYNSPLHF
cdr3_nt: TGTGCCAGTAGAGAGGAGGGGATGTATAATTCACCCCTCCACTTT

j_call: TRBJ2-1
v_call: TRBV9
clone_size: NA
d_call: TRBD1
cdr3_aa: CASSVVGAGGASYNEQFF
cdr3_nt: TGTGCCAGCAGCGTAGTTGGGGCAGGGGGCGCGTCCTACAATGAGCAGTTCTTC

j_call: TRBJ2-5
v_call: TRBV7-3
clone_size: NA
d_call: NA
cdr3_aa: CASSYQGGEGETQYF
cdr3_nt: TGTGCCAGCAGCTATCAGGGGGGTGAAGGAGAGACCCAGTACTTC